Below, 2 T cell receptor beta chains from the same sample are listed, as sequenced in a study of shared clonotypes between healthy human individuals (dated by TCRdb to 2020 to 2022). Library preparation was by the immunoSEQ multiplex PCR assay. The table comes from immuneACCESS by way of TCRdb, which keeps in-frame sequences with V and J called. Part of the clones is missing from these tables; in studies checked, under half for an unresolved V gene and the rest for unknown reasons. The sample table contains under 2.5 million clones; only one count was recorded for under 95% of them. The ten largest clones represent about 0.36% of the sample. The sequencing input was naive CD4+ T cells from PBMCs. What the cell subset or site label conveys for this sample: CD45RA+ positively selected. These receptors all stem from a man between 18 and 29 years old in good health. Some clones in this sample may be carry-over from other donors' samples.

The chain employs TRBV5-1 and TRBJ1-1; no firm D call. V was trimmed by 4 bases and J by 7 bases, leaving 23 bases between them. Germline V gives CDR1 SGHRS, CDR2 YFSETQ. This CDR3 comprises 16 residues. The CDR3 loop reads CASSLIPPGIGNEAFF. CDR3 bases: TGCGCCAGCAGCCTTATCCCCCCGGGCATAGGGAATGAAGCTTTCTTT.

The J gene is TRBJ1-1, the V gene TRBV10-3; 8 positions match TRBD1. Trimming removed 2 bases from V and 6 bases from J; junction bases left unmatched: 11. Germline V gene sequence: CDR1 ENHRY, CDR2 SYGVKD. CDR3 length equals 16 residues. DNA for the CDR3: TGTGCCATCAGTGAGCCCTCCGGACAGGGAAGTTCTGAAGCTTTCTTT. Residues: CAISEPSGQGSSEAFF.